A single sample gave rise to the 27 T cell receptor beta chains below, sequenced in a study of blood T cell repertoires in COVID-19. The assay was immunoSEQ multiplex PCR, and TCRdb's table has in-frame clones only and misses some. The table lists 150,000 to 200,000 clones, 75% to 90% of them singletons, with about 2% in the top ten. The sample consisted of peripheral blood. The receptor source for this set is a man aged 70-80 years with active or convalescent COVID-19.

A few counts support this clone. This sequence joins TRBV5-1 and TRBJ1-3, with 12 bases aligning to TRBD1. V lost 3 bases and J lost 3; bases outside the gene matches: 7. Germline V gene data show CDR1 as SGHRS and CDR2 as YFSETQ. This CDR3 comprises 17 residues. CDR3 DNA: TGCGCCAGCAGCTCTGGGGGACAGGGGGCAATTGGAAACACCATATATTTT. Residues: CASSSGGQGAIGNTIYF.

The rearrangement joins TRBV6-6 to TRBJ2-7; tentative D call: TRBD1 (5 bases). V was clipped by 7 bases and J by 8 bases, with 12 bases between them. The CDR3 has 11 residues. CDR1 is MNHNY, CDR2 SVGAGI, per germline (reference sequence). CDR3: CASMWGSKQYF. The CDR3 region has the DNA TGTGCCAGCATGTGGGGCTCCAAGCAGTACTTC.

V usage is TRBV4-3 and J usage is TRBJ1-2; no definite D call. The V end lost 0 bases, the J end lost 5 bases, and 16 bases lay between the germline ends. In germline, CDR1 is LGHNA, CDR2 YSLEER. This CDR3 region has 16 residues. The CDR3, as DNA: TGCGCCAGCAGCCAAGAGGGTCGGGGTCGGGGTTATGGCTACACCTTC. It translates to CASSQEGRGRGYGYTF.

V usage is TRBV10-3 and J usage is TRBJ2-2; TRBD2 agrees at 12 bases. Per the germline V gene, CDR1 is ENHRY and CDR2 is SYGVKD. The CDR3 totals 16 residues. V shed 6 bases, J shed 4 bases, and the junction held 6 bases outside the gene matches. Here the CDR3 reads CAISPGLAGITGELFF. The DNA of the CDR3 is TGTGCCATCAGCCCGGGACTAGCGGGCATCACCGGGGAGCTGTTTTTT.

The rearrangement uses TRBV5-8 and TRBJ1-2, with D tentatively TRBD1 (5 bases). The germline gives CDR1 SGHTS, CDR2 YDEGEE. Deletions cut 4 bases from V and 4 bases from J, with 14 bases between. This CDR3 has 14 residues. This chain's CDR3 is CASSRDSDVYGYTF. For the CDR3, the DNA is TGTGCCAGCAGCCGCGACAGCGACGTCTATGGCTACACCTTC.

V usage is TRBV4-3 and J usage is TRBJ2-7; possible D gene TRBD1, 6 bases. The CDR3 length is 15 residues. V was cut by 5 bases and J by 2 bases, with 16 bases left in between. Germline V CDR1 and CDR2: LGHNA, YSLEER. CDR3 sequence: CASSEQGGLAYEQYF. In nucleotides, the CDR3 is TGCGCCAGCAGCGAACAGGGCGGATTGGCCTACGAGCAGTACTTC.

This clone has ten or more counts. This sequence joins TRBV7-9 and TRBJ1-2, with D unclear. The V end lost 1 base, the J end lost 8 bases, and 17 bases lay between the germline ends. CDR1 is SEHNR and CDR2 is FQNEAQ in the germline V gene (reference sequence). This CDR3 contains 15 residues. CDR3 protein: CASSLDPETLGGYTF. The CDR3 DNA is TGTGCCAGCAGCTTAGATCCGGAGACCTTAGGCGGCTACACCTTC.

A single count supports this clone. The rearrangement uses TRBV3-1 (or the pseudogene TRBV3-2) and TRBJ1-3, with D possibly matching TRBD1 (5 bases). CDR3 size: 14 residues. Germline CDR1 reads LGHDT; CDR2 reads YNNKEL (reference sequence). Trimming cost V 5 bases and J 0 bases, with 8 bases left between them. The CDR3 DNA reads as TGTGCCAGCAGCTCCGGGGGCTCTGGAAACACCATATATTTT. Translating gives CASSSGGSGNTIYF.

V gene TRBV10-2 combines with J gene TRBJ2-7, with 16 bases matching TRBD2. CDR1 is WSHSY, CDR2 SAAADI, per germline. With V trimmed by 4 bases and J by 2 bases, 11 bases remained unmatched. The CDR3 sequence is 19 residues long. The CDR3 nucleotides read TGCGCCAGCAGTGGGGCGGGACTAGCGGGAGGGCCAAGGACCTACGAGCAGTACTTC. Its protein product is CASSGAGLAGGPRTYEQYF.

This sequence joins TRBV11-2 and TRBJ2-6, with D tentatively TRBD2 (6 bases). The V end lost 1 base, the J end lost 4 bases, and 14 bases lay between the germline ends. The CDR3 consists of 17 residues. Germline V gene lookup returns CDR1 SGHAT and CDR2 FQNNGV. The CDR3 DNA reads as TGTGCCAGCAGCTTAGTGCGGAGGGTGCCGGGGGCCAACGTCCTGACTTTC. The encoded protein is CASSLVRRVPGANVLTF.

The V gene is TRBV4-3, the J gene TRBJ1-1, with TRBD1 identical over 8 bases. The CDR3 has 16 residues. Germline-derived CDR1 and CDR2 are LGHNA and YSLEER. V was clipped by 0 bases and J by 5 bases; unmatched bases: 8. This CDR3 reads CASSQDGWGQVTEAFF. For the CDR3, the DNA is TGCGCCAGCAGCCAAGATGGATGGGGACAGGTAACTGAAGCTTTCTTT.

The gene calls are TRBV28 and TRBJ2-5; D gene uncertain. CDR1 and CDR2 from the germline V gene are MDHEN and SYDVKM. The V and J ends lost 10 bases and 1 base respectively, with 13 bases between them. The length of the CDR3 is 13 residues. Here the CDR3 DNA reads TGTGCCACCTCTCGAGGCATCCAAGAGACCCAGTACTTC. Encoded protein: CATSRGIQETQYF.

This clone was recorded only once. The V call is TRBV2, the J call TRBJ2-3; no firm D call. The V gene's germline CDR1 is SNHLY and CDR2 FYNNEI. The CDR3 extends over 17 amino acids. V shed 4 bases and J shed 0 bases, with 17 bases lying between them. CDR3 sequence: CASSALTADASTDTQYF. Here the CDR3 DNA reads TGTGCCAGCAGTGCCCTGACTGCAGACGCTAGCACAGATACGCAGTATTTT.

The chain carries TRBV11-2 and TRBJ2-3, with a possible D match to TRBD1 (5 bases). In germline, CDR1 is SGHAT, CDR2 FQNNGV. CDR3 length: 13 amino acids. The V gene lost 1 base and the J gene lost 7 bases, with 9 bases spanning the gap. CDR3 in DNA: TGTGCCAGCAGCTTAGGGGCAGGGTATACGCAGTATTTT. Its protein is CASSLGAGYTQYF.

The rearrangement uses TRBV7-7 and TRBJ2-5; tentatively, D is TRBD1 (6 bases). Germline-derived CDR1 and CDR2 are SSHAT and FNYEAQ (reference sequence). V was clipped by 4 bases and J by 2 bases, with 17 bases between them. There are 16 residues in the CDR3. The CDR3 region is CASSSGGRGTQETQYF. In DNA form, the CDR3 reads TGTGCCAGCAGCTCTGGGGGAAGGGGGACACAAGAGACCCAGTACTTC.

The chain combines TRBV18 with TRBJ2-1; D may be TRBD2 (6 bases). Per germline, CDR1 KGHSH and CDR2 LQKENI. Trimming stripped 4 bases from V and 7 bases from J, with 17 bases between. The CDR3 totals 15 residues. The CDR3 nucleotides are TGTGCCAGCTCACGATATCTGGGACTTCCTAATGAGCAGTTCTTC. It specifies CASSRYLGLPNEQFF.

The chain has TRBV19 and TRBJ1-6, with D possibly TRBD1 on 5 matching bases. CDR3 length equals 15 residues. CDR1 and CDR2 from the germline V gene are LNHDA and SQIVND (reference sequence). Between the trimmed V and J ends, which lost 10 bases and 7 bases, there was a span of 20 bases. DNA of the CDR3: TGTGCCACAGGGCCGGGAGGGATCCAGAATTCACCCCTCCACTTT. This translates into CATGPGGIQNSPLHF.

This sequence joins TRBV1 and TRBJ2-7; the listed D gene, TRBD2, was not tested against the DNA. TRBV1 is designated a pseudogene. This CDR3 is 13 amino acids long. The CDR3 region has the DNA TGCACCAGCAGCCCGGATCTAGTAGTGGAGCAGTACTTC. This gives the protein CTSSPDLVVEQYF.

The chain links TRBV12-3 or TRBV12-4 to TRBJ1-1; 8 nucleotides line up with TRBD1. This CDR3 is built from 13 residues. After removal of 6 bases from V and 4 bases from J, the junction contained 4 bases not matched to a gene. CDR3 sequence (DNA): TGTGCCAGCAGATCACAGGGGGGCACTGAAGCTTTCTTT. Translation: CASRSQGGTEAFF.

The J gene is TRBJ2-3, the V gene TRBV11-3, with 8 bases lining up with TRBD1. Trimming removed 4 bases from V and 5 bases from J; junction bases left unmatched: 5. The CDR3 is made up of 14 amino acids. Germline CDR1 is SGHNT and CDR2 is YENEEA. CDR3 DNA: TGTGCCAGCAGCTCGGACAGGGAAAGAGATACGCAGTATTTT. It encodes CASSSDRERDTQYF.

The chain links TRBV30 to TRBJ2-4, with TRBD1 as a possible D gene (6 bases). Trimming pared 1 base from V and 0 bases from J, leaving 22 bases between. The CDR3 runs 19 residues. Germline-derived CDR1 and CDR2 are GTSNPN and SVGIG (reference sequence). The CDR3, as DNA: TGTGCCTGGAGTGACTCTAGGGGGAATCACCTGTCAGCCAAAAACATTCAGTACTTC. Protein product: CAWSDSRGNHLSAKNIQYF.

The CDR3 protein is CASSLPGLGQGDTGELFF. CDR3 DNA: TGTGCCAGCAGCCTCCCAGGGTTGGGACAGGGAGACACCGGGGAGCTGTTTTTT. V usage is TRBV7-2 and J usage is TRBJ2-2, with 9 bases that match TRBD1. There are 18 residues in the CDR3. CDR1 and CDR2 from the germline V gene are SGHTA and FQGNSA. V shed 5 bases, J shed 3 bases, and the junction held 13 bases outside the gene matches.

The V and J genes are TRBV4-3 and TRBJ2-7; D is undetermined. Per germline, CDR1 LGHNA and CDR2 YSLEER. This CDR3 spans 14 amino acids. The V end lost 0 bases, the J end lost 5 bases, and 11 bases lay between the germline ends. The CDR3 loop reads CASSQDLGFDEQYF. CDR3 DNA: TGCGCCAGCAGCCAAGATCTCGGGTTTGACGAGCAGTACTTC.

The chain joins TRBV28 to TRBJ1-2; 8 positions match TRBD1. CDR3 length: 14 amino acids. The V gene end was trimmed by 8 bases and the J gene end by 2 bases; junction bases not matched to a gene: 7. CDR1 is MDHEN and CDR2 is SYDVKM in the germline V gene. DNA of the CDR3: TGTGCCAGCGTAGGGGACAGGTGGAACTATGGCTACACCTTC. Its translation: CASVGDRWNYGYTF.

V usage is TRBV4-3 and J usage is TRBJ1-2, with TRBD1 matching 9 bases. Germline trimming cut 1 base from V and 1 base from J; bases unmatched to any gene: 4. Germline-derived CDR1 and CDR2 are LGHNA and YSLEER. The CDR3 runs to 16 residues. The CDR3 loop is CASSQGPGQGNYGYTF. The DNA of the CDR3 is TGCGCCAGCAGCCAAGGGCCGGGACAGGGTAACTATGGCTACACCTTC.

The rearrangement uses TRBV6-1 and TRBJ1-5; TRBD1 might be the D (5 bases). This CDR3 comprises 16 residues. CDR1 is MNHNS, CDR2 SASEGT, per germline. V was clipped by 3 bases and J by 4 bases, with 16 bases between them. CDR3 amino acids: CASSEASGILNQPQHF. CDR3 DNA: TGTGCCAGCAGTGAGGCTTCAGGGATTTTAAATCAGCCCCAGCATTTT.

This clone was counted once. The genes are TRBV6-6 and TRBJ2-2; weak D call: TRBD1 (5 bases). This CDR3 region has 14 residues. V lost 6 bases and J lost 4, with 12 bases in between. Germline V gives CDR1 MNHNY, CDR2 SVGAGI (reference sequence). The CDR3 nucleotides read TGTGCCAGCAGCGAAACAGGTTCCACCGGGGAGCTGTTTTTT. Translation: CASSETGSTGELFF.